The clone carrying this T cell receptor (beta chain) turned up a few times. Its target is unknown. Germline CDR1 is LNHDA and CDR2 is SQIVND (reference sequence). This CDR3 has 14 amino acids. Trimming removed 7 bases from V and 0 bases from J, with 12 bases in between. The source of the sample is a study of T cell repertoires in cytomegalovirus infection. At the level of the study: Well-studied HLA-B-restricted CMV epitopes were used in the study alongside recently identified HLA-C-restricted ones. Both CMV infection and a matching HLA type were indicated by public TCR beta signatures. Whole-study results and caveats: The ex vivo response was dominated by HLA-C-restricted CMV-specific TCR beta clonotypes. Totalled public TCR beta family frequency picked out people who carried CMV plus the relevant HLA.

Using its own MiXCR run on the reads, TCRdb lists one record per CDR3 protein. Found here are about 920,000 distinct CDR3 sequences, roughly 31% of them singletons; the top ten hold over 11%. This TCR was recovered from a human donor in good health (CMV status not recorded). Some clones in this sample may be carry-over from other donors' samples. The J gene is TRBJ1-1, the V gene TRBV19; D is unresolved. This specimen consisted of cultured CD8+ T cells from PBMCs, obtained from culture after CMV antigen stimulation. CDR3 residues: CASINLRVNTEAFF. The CDR3, as DNA: TGTGCCAGTATCAACTTGAGGGTGAACACTGAAGCTTTCTTT.